The 25 T cell receptor beta chains reported below all come from one sample, sequenced in a study of blood T cell repertoires in COVID-19. The data were produced by immunoSEQ multiplex PCR, yet TCRdb's version contains in-frame clones alone and is incomplete. Here the sample spans 200,000 to 250,000 clones, 75% to 90% being singletons. The sample comprised peripheral blood. The origin of the receptors is a woman under 40 who had recovered from COVID-19.

This sequence joins TRBV6-2 or TRBV6-3 and TRBJ1-2; no definite D call. Germline CDR1 MNHEY, CDR2 SVGEGT. This CDR3 region has 15 residues. Between the trimmed V and J ends, which lost 1 base and 8 bases, there was a span of 17 bases. CDR3 sequence (DNA): TGTGCCAGCAGTTACTTGCTTTTGGCCTCAAGAGGCTACACCTTC. As protein: CASSYLLLASRGYTF.

This chain connects TRBV4-1 to TRBJ1-4; D gene unclear. With 2 bases removed from V and 9 bases from J, the gap between germline ends came to 10 bases. CDR3 size: 13 residues. Germline V CDR1 and CDR2: MGHRA, YSYEKL. The CDR3 DNA reads TGCGCCAGCAGCCAAACCGGGTTACAAAAACTGTTTTTT. It translates to CASSQTGLQKLFF.

The V and J genes are TRBV11-2 and TRBJ2-5, with TRBD1 as a possible D gene (5 bases). The CDR3 contains 15 residues. Germline V gene lookup returns CDR1 SGHAT and CDR2 FQNNGV. The V gene lost 1 base and the J gene lost 2 bases, with 11 bases spanning the gap. For the CDR3, the DNA is TGTGCCAGCAGCTTAGGTCAGGGAATACAAGAGACCCAGTACTTC. Translating gives CASSLGQGIQETQYF.

The V gene is TRBV25-1, the J gene TRBJ1-6; 7 nucleotides align to TRBD1. Germline V CDR1 and CDR2: MGHDK, SYGVNS. J lost 10 bases, V lost 5 bases, and 14 bases had no gene match. This CDR3 contains 16 residues. CDR3 residues: CASSPPSHRGGSPLHF. The CDR3 coding sequence is TGTGCCAGCAGTCCCCCCTCTCACAGGGGAGGATCACCCCTCCACTTT.

To note about this clone: The junction does not match germline at one end; this may be a read error. The J gene is TRBJ2-2, the V gene TRBV27; possible D gene TRBD1, 5 bases. The CDR3 covers 12 residues. CDR1 and CDR2 from the germline V gene are MNHEY and SMNVEV (reference sequence). The CDR3 DNA reads as TGTGCCAGCACAGGGAACTCCGGGGAGCTGTTTTTT. The encoded protein is CASTGNSGELFF.

The V and J genes are TRBV7-9 and TRBJ2-2, with TRBD1 identical over 9 bases. Germline CDR1 is SEHNR and CDR2 is FQNEAQ (reference sequence). Trimming took 5 bases from V and 6 from J; bases not matched to a gene: 34. The CDR3 totals 24 residues. The CDR3 coding sequence is TGTGCCAGCAGCACTGACCCTATGACAGACAGGGGGATTTGTTGTTTACGGATGGCCGGGGAGCTGTTTTTT. Amino acids: CASSTDPMTDRGICCLRMAGELFF.

The chain is built from TRBV5-1 and TRBJ1-1, with 7 bases that match TRBD1. Germline CDR1 SGHRS, CDR2 YFSETQ. V dropped 4 bases and J dropped 7; count of bases not matched to a gene: 7. The CDR3 length is 13 residues. The CDR3: CASSITGAGEAFF. CDR3 in DNA: TGCGCCAGCAGCATCACAGGGGCCGGTGAAGCTTTCTTT.

This chain joins TRBV2 and TRBJ1-6; the match to TRBD1 covers 9 bases. The CDR3 contains 15 residues. Looked up from germline, CDR1 is SNHLY and CDR2 is FYNNEI. J was trimmed by 8 bases and V by 6 bases; bases with no gene match: 8. For the CDR3, the DNA is TGTGCCAGCAGACGGGACAGGGACGTAGATTCACCCCTCCACTTT. Amino acid sequence: CASRRDRDVDSPLHF. Using reference TRBV2 and TRBJ1-6 for the parts outside the CDR3, the full variable domain is EPEVTQTPSHQVTQMGQEVILRCVPISNHLYFYWYRQILGQKVEFLVSFYNNEISEKSEIFDDQFSVERPDGSNFTLKIRSTKLEDSAMYFCASRRDRDVDSPLHFGNGTRLTVT.

The rearrangement links TRBV6-2 or TRBV6-3 to TRBJ1-1; 7 bases are shared with TRBD1. Germline V gives CDR1 MNHEY, CDR2 SVGEGT. Trimming removed 4 bases from V and 5 bases from J; junction bases left unmatched: 10. This CDR3 has 15 amino acids. The CDR3 DNA follows: TGTGCCAGCAGTTCCAACCCGACAGGGTTTACTGAAGCTTTCTTT. Amino acids: CASSSNPTGFTEAFF.

The chain employs TRBV18 and TRBJ2-7; the D gene is possibly TRBD1 (5 bases). Trimming pared 2 bases from V and 3 bases from J, leaving 17 bases between. Germline loops: CDR1 KGHSH, CDR2 LQKENI. This CDR3 is built from 16 residues. The CDR3 DNA reads as TGTGCCAGCTCACCAACGTTGCGAGCAGGGAACTACGAGCAGTACTTC. Translating it yields CASSPTLRAGNYEQYF.

This rearrangement joins TRBV12-3 or TRBV12-4 to TRBJ2-1; D is undetermined. CDR3 size: 11 residues. With 3 bases removed from V and 8 bases from J, the gap between germline ends came to 5 bases. CDR3 DNA sequence: TGTGCCAGCAGTTTTCTCGATGAGCAGTTCTTC. Its translation is CASSFLDEQFF.

V gene TRBV6-2 or TRBV6-3 combines with J gene TRBJ2-7, with 8 positions matching TRBD1. V dropped 2 bases and J dropped 8; count of bases not matched to a gene: 8. The germline V gene has CDR1 MNHEY and CDR2 SVGEGT. The CDR3 has 14 residues. CDR3 nucleotide sequence: TGTGCCAGCAGTTACGCGGACAGGGTTTTCCAGCAGTACTTC. Protein: CASSYADRVFQQYF.

Here the CDR3 DNA reads TGTGCCAGCAGCTTCTTGGACAGGGGCTGTCGTAATCAGCCCCAGCATTTT. Translating gives CASSFLDRGCRNQPQHF. The chain has TRBV7-6 and TRBJ1-5; TRBD1 aligns across 9 bases. Germline values: CDR1 SGHVS, CDR2 FNYEAQ. This CDR3 spans 17 amino acids. Trimming cost V 3 bases and J 4 bases; bases outside gene matches: 10.

The V call is TRBV5-4, the J call TRBJ2-1; the match to TRBD1 covers 11 bases. There are 15 residues in the CDR3. The J segment lost 9 bases and the V segment lost 1 base, leaving 6 bases of the junction unmatched. Germline CDR1 and CDR2: SGHNT and YYREEE (reference sequence). Written as DNA, the CDR3 is TGTGCCAGCAGCTTGCCGTTGGGGACAGGGGGTGAGCAGTTCTTC. As protein: CASSLPLGTGGEQFF.

The chain recombines TRBV7-8 with TRBJ1-5, with 7 bases matching TRBD1. This CDR3 has 15 amino acids. The germline V gene has CDR1 SGHVS and CDR2 FQNEAQ. Trimming removed 1 base from V and 3 bases from J; junction bases left unmatched: 3. Here the CDR3 reads CASSLETGFNQPQHF. DNA of the CDR3: TGTGCCAGCAGCTTAGAGACAGGGTTCAATCAGCCCCAGCATTTT.

The chain recombines TRBV5-4 with TRBJ2-3; perhaps TRBD1 as D (6 bases). V gave up 3 bases and J gave up 5 bases, with 13 bases separating them. Germline CDR1 reads SGHNT; CDR2 reads YYREEE (reference sequence). The CDR3 length is 14 residues. CDR3: CASSWGPSGDTQYF. The CDR3, as DNA: TGTGCCAGCAGCTGGGGGCCCTCCGGAGATACGCAGTATTTT.

This chain connects TRBV18 to TRBJ1-3; D not certain. V shed 3 bases and J shed 2 bases, with 20 bases lying between them. The CDR3 covers 18 residues. CDR1 is KGHSH and CDR2 is LQKENI in the germline V gene. The CDR3 is CASSPQPRGNVAGNTIYF. CDR3 bases: TGTGCCAGCTCACCCCAGCCCCGGGGAAACGTCGCTGGAAACACCATATATTTT. Supplemented by reference TRBV18 and TRBJ1-3, the full variable domain reads NAGVMQNPRHLVRRRGQEARLRCSPMKGHSHVYWYRQLPEEGLKFMVYLQKENIIDESGMPKERFSAEFPKEGPSILRIQQVVRGDSAAYFCASSPQPRGNVAGNTIYFGEGSWLTVV.

The rearrangement uses TRBV4-1 and TRBJ1-2; D gene uncertain. Trimming pared 0 bases from V and 0 bases from J, leaving 14 bases between. CDR1 is MGHRA and CDR2 is YSYEKL in the germline V gene. The CDR3 is made up of 17 amino acids. This CDR3 is CASSQDGGGRANYGYTF. The CDR3 DNA is TGCGCCAGCAGCCAAGATGGAGGTGGCAGAGCTAACTATGGCTACACCTTC.

The rearrangement links TRBV7-9 to TRBJ2-7; TRBD1 matches 7 bases. CDR1 SEHNR and CDR2 FQNEAQ come from the germline V gene (reference sequence). The CDR3 extends over 14 amino acids. J gave up 3 bases and V 1 base, and 3 bases lay outside the gene matches. CDR3 DNA sequence: TGTGCCAGCAGCTTAGGGCCAGGGGGCTACGAGCAGTACTTC. It encodes CASSLGPGGYEQYF.

The chain combines TRBV29-1 with TRBJ2-3; perhaps TRBD1 as D (7 bases). This CDR3 is built from 22 residues. Germline values: CDR1 SQVTM, CDR2 ANQGSEA. Trimming stripped 7 bases from V and 2 bases from J, with 40 bases between. CDR3 in amino acids: CSAAGTVPQPGRGRTYTDTQYF. The CDR3 region has the DNA TGCAGCGCCGCCGGGACAGTTCCCCAGCCAGGGCGGGGTCGTACTTACACAGATACGCAGTATTTT.

The J gene is TRBJ2-1, the V gene TRBV19; D perhaps matches TRBD1 (5 bases). The length of the CDR3 is 13 residues. V gave up 3 bases and J gave up 9 bases, with 12 bases separating them. Germline V CDR1 and CDR2: LNHDA, SQIVND (reference sequence). The DNA for the CDR3 is TGTGCCAGTAGTATTACCCGGCAGGGTGAGCAGTTCTTC. Translating it yields CASSITRQGEQFF. Full variable domain (outside the CDR3, taken from reference TRBV19 and TRBJ2-1): DGGITQSPKYLFRKEGQNVTLSCEQNLNHDAMYWYRQDPGQGLRLIYYSQIVNDFQKGDIAEGYSVSREKKESFPLTVTSAQKNPTAFYLCASSITRQGEQFFGPGTRLTVL.

The gene calls are TRBV11-3 and TRBJ2-7; D perhaps matches TRBD1 (5 bases). CDR3 size: 13 residues. Germline CDR1 SGHNT, CDR2 YENEEA. Trimming pared 3 bases from V and 2 bases from J, leaving 8 bases between. The CDR3 sequence: CASSFQGTYEQYF. The CDR3 coding sequence is TGTGCCAGCAGCTTTCAGGGTACCTACGAGCAGTACTTC.

This chain uses TRBV5-1 with TRBJ2-7; TRBD1 aligns across 10 bases. Germline CDR1 SGHRS, CDR2 YFSETQ. This CDR3 is 14 amino acids long. The V gene end was trimmed by 5 bases and the J gene end by 5 bases; junction bases not matched to a gene: 7. The CDR3 loop is CASRSDRGRDEQYF. In DNA form, the CDR3 reads TGCGCCAGCAGGTCCGACAGGGGGCGCGACGAGCAGTACTTC.

This clone was recorded at least ten times. This sequence joins TRBV3-1 (or the pseudogene TRBV3-2) and TRBJ2-1; 8 nucleotides align to TRBD2. CDR1 is LGHDT and CDR2 is YNNKEL in the germline V gene (reference sequence). The V and J ends lost 1 base and 7 bases, in that order; junction bases with no gene match: 24. The CDR3 loop spans 21 amino acids. CDR3 sequence: CASSQVSSVLAGGGLWNEQFF. CDR3 sequence (DNA): TGTGCCAGCAGCCAAGTTTCGTCGGTGTTGGCGGGAGGAGGGTTGTGGAATGAGCAGTTCTTC.

The chain is built from TRBV27 and TRBJ2-7; D possibly corresponds to TRBD1 (6 bases). V dropped 5 bases and J dropped 2 bases, with 16 bases sitting between them. The CDR3 has 15 residues. The germline CDR1 and CDR2 sequences are MNHEY and SMNVEV (reference sequence). The CDR3 reads CASSPQPPGAYEQYF. The CDR3 DNA is TGTGCCAGCAGTCCCCAGCCTCCAGGGGCCTACGAGCAGTACTTC.